Presented here are 23 T cell receptor beta chains from one specimen sequenced in a study of T cells in Graves' hyperthyroidism and ophthalmopathy. TCR beta CDR3 region amplification was performed from RNA transcripts. First-round RT-PCR targeting the TCR CDR3 was performed with the HTBI primer set. TCRdb reprocessed the multiplex PCR reads with MiXCR, giving one entry per CDR3 protein. Of more than 500,000 distinct CDR3 sequences listed, under 15% are singletons. Sample: blood. The receptors shown here come from a woman aged 40 to 50 with Graves' ophthalmopathy.

This clonotype was found many times. This chain connects TRBV11-2 to TRBJ2-7; D is unresolved. Germline V gene lookup returns CDR1 SGHAT and CDR2 FQNNGV. The CDR3 has 15 residues. Trimming pared 0 bases from V and 7 bases from J, leaving 16 bases between. In DNA, the CDR3 is TGTGCCAGCAGCTTAGAGGCCACCCTATTGGGGGAGCAGTACTTC. This sequence encodes CASSLEATLLGEQYF.

Only a few counts were recorded for this clonotype. CDR3 amino acids: CASSYGPGIGSPLHF. Written as DNA, the CDR3 is TGTGCCAGCAGTTATGGGCCCGGGATAGGGTCACCCCTCCACTTT. V usage is TRBV28 and J usage is TRBJ1-6, with D unclear. From germline, CDR1 is MDHEN and CDR2 SYDVKM. The CDR3 is 15 amino acids. V lost 4 bases, J lost 10 bases, and 17 bases lay in between.

This clonotype was detected ten times or more. The chain employs TRBV4-2 and TRBJ1-1; D remains unclear. Deletions cut 3 bases from V and 6 bases from J, with 8 bases between. The germline gives CDR1 LGHNA, CDR2 YNFKEQ. The CDR3 totals 12 residues. The CDR3: CASSQGIAEAFF. CDR3 nucleotides: TGTGCCAGCAGCCAGGGTATAGCTGAAGCTTTCTTT.

This clonotype was observed a handful of times. The V call is TRBV19, the J call TRBJ1-2, with TRBD1 matching over 7 bases. Trimming cost V 4 bases and J 6 bases; bases outside gene matches: 11. Per germline, CDR1 LNHDA and CDR2 SQIVND (reference sequence). The length of the CDR3 is 15 residues. The CDR3 sequence is CASSTFRQGSDGYTF. In DNA form, the CDR3 reads TGTGCCAGTAGTACCTTCCGACAGGGTAGTGATGGCTACACCTTC.

At least ten counts were recorded for this clonotype. The chain recombines TRBV29-1 with TRBJ2-7; 11 positions match TRBD2. There are 13 residues in the CDR3. The junction had 1 base not matched to a gene; V was cut back by 6 bases and J by 0 bases. Looked up from germline, CDR1 is SQVTM and CDR2 is ANQGSEA. The DNA for the CDR3 is TGCAGCGTCGGACTAGCGGGCTCCTACGAGCAGTACTTC. It translates to CSVGLAGSYEQYF.

This clonotype was recorded at least ten times. The chain couples TRBV12-3 or TRBV12-4 to TRBJ2-5, with a possible D match to TRBD2 (5 bases). The CDR3 length is 14 residues. With 3 bases removed from V and 5 bases from J, the gap between germline ends came to 13 bases. The DNA for the CDR3 is TGTGCCAGCAGTTTTTTCGAGGGAGTGGAGACCCAGTACTTC. Encoded protein: CASSFFEGVETQYF.

This clonotype was seen ten or more times. This chain connects TRBV28 to TRBJ2-2; no reliable D call. CDR3 size: 14 residues. The V end lost 7 bases, the J end lost 0 bases, and 9 bases lay between the germline ends. CDR1 and CDR2 (germline): MDHEN, SYDVKM. For the CDR3, the DNA is TGTGCCAGCATCGAGACCCCGAACACCGGGGAGCTGTTTTTT. Translated, it gives CASIETPNTGELFF.

This clonotype was counted a few times. The CDR3 DNA reads TGTGCCAGCAGCTTACTAGCGGGGGCGGGGGGGACCCAGTACTTC. This sequence encodes CASSLLAGAGGTQYF. This chain links TRBV13 with TRBJ2-5, with 10 bases lining up with TRBD2. Germline V gene data show CDR1 as PRHDT and CDR2 as FYEKMQ (reference sequence). This CDR3 region has 15 residues. Unmatched junction bases numbered 7, after V lost 2 bases and J lost 7 bases.

The rearrangement joins TRBV12-3 or TRBV12-4 to TRBJ1-6, with 11 nucleotides matching TRBD1. V shed 5 bases and J 9 bases; nucleotides not matched to a gene: 3. The CDR3 sequence is 14 residues long. CDR3 coding DNA: TGTGCCAGCAGTCAGGGACAGGGGGTTTCACCCCTCCACTTT. Amino acid sequence: CASSQGQGVSPLHF.

The gene calls are TRBV2 and TRBJ2-2; D perhaps matches TRBD2 (5 bases). The CDR3 runs 17 residues. In germline, CDR1 is SNHLY, CDR2 FYNNEI. V lost 2 bases and J lost 4, with 17 bases in between. The CDR3 loop reads CASSESRLALGTGELFF. The CDR3 DNA reads TGTGCCAGCAGTGAAAGTCGGCTAGCTCTGGGCACCGGGGAGCTGTTTTTT.

This clonotype was counted at least ten times. The J gene is TRBJ2-7, the V gene TRBV29-1; D remains ambiguous. CDR1 is SQVTM, CDR2 ANQGSEA, per germline. This CDR3 comprises 11 residues. The germline V and J ends were trimmed by 4 bases and 3 bases, with 7 bases remaining between them. The CDR3 loop is CSVGSFYEQYF. The DNA for the CDR3 is TGCAGCGTTGGCTCCTTCTACGAGCAGTACTTC.

This clonotype was counted ten times or more. The chain uses TRBV7-8 and TRBJ1-2; D possibly corresponds to TRBD1 (6 bases). This CDR3 has 17 amino acids. Trimming removed 2 bases at V and 1 base at J, with 17 bases between. Per germline, CDR1 SGHVS and CDR2 FQNEAQ. The CDR3 DNA follows: TGTGCCAGCAGCTTATACCCCCAGGCAGGGGATAACTATGGCTACACCTTC. Translation gives CASSLYPQAGDNYGYTF.

This clonotype occurred a few times. The CDR3: CASSFSSARGSAFF. The CDR3 bases are TGTGCCAGCAGTTTCTCTTCTGCAAGGGGGAGCGCTTTCTTT. The chain joins TRBV12-3 or TRBV12-4 to TRBJ1-1, with D tentatively TRBD1 (6 bases). The CDR3 totals 14 residues. Trimming took 3 bases from V and 11 from J, leaving 19 bases between them.

This chain uses TRBV4-2 with TRBJ2-3, with 13 nucleotides matching TRBD2. J lost 4 bases, V lost 4 bases, and 5 bases had no gene match. In germline, CDR1 is LGHNA, CDR2 YNFKEQ. There are 16 residues in the CDR3. The CDR3 coding sequence is TGTGCCAGCAGCCGGACTAGCGGGAGCCCATCAGATACGCAGTATTTT. Amino acid sequence: CASSRTSGSPSDTQYF.

This clonotype occurred many times. The CDR3 does not end in the conserved phenylalanine or tryptophan, so this is likely a read error. The rearrangement joins TRBV14 to TRBJ2-7, with 8 positions matching TRBD2. Germline loops: CDR1 SGHDN, CDR2 FVKESK. The CDR3 consists of 15 residues. V trimming: 4 bases; J trimming: 5 bases; junction bases outside the gene matches: 10. CDR3 sequence: CASSRIAGSVDEQYS. The DNA for the CDR3 is TGTGCCAGCAGCCGGATAGCGGGATCTGTGGACGAGCAGTACTCC.

This clonotype occurred a few times. This chain uses TRBV7-3 with TRBJ2-4; a possible D gene is TRBD2 (5 bases). CDR1 SGHTA and CDR2 FQGTGA come from the germline V gene. Trimming took off 1 base at V and 8 bases at J, with 9 bases between the two ends. The CDR3 has 13 residues. The DNA of the CDR3 is TGTGCCAGCAGCTTAATCTTCGGGGACATTCAGTACTTC. Its translation is CASSLIFGDIQYF.

V usage is TRBV28 and J usage is TRBJ2-1, with 10 bases matching TRBD2. Germline V gene data show CDR1 as MDHEN and CDR2 as SYDVKM. The CDR3 is 18 amino acids. The trim removed 4 bases at V and 3 bases at J, leaving 12 bases unmatched. CDR3 sequence reads: CASSSTSGTPRGYNEQFF. For the CDR3, the DNA is TGTGCCAGCAGTTCCACTAGCGGGACCCCAAGAGGCTACAATGAGCAGTTCTTC.

This clonotype has a handful of counts. The V gene is TRBV7-9, the J gene TRBJ2-5, with 13 bases fitting TRBD2. Germline V lookup: CDR1 SEHNR, CDR2 FQNEAQ (reference sequence). With 5 bases clipped from V and 2 bases from J, the junction kept 2 bases outside the gene matches. CDR3 size: 15 residues. The CDR3 DNA is TGTGCCAGCAGCGTGGGACTAGCGGGGCAAGAGACCCAGTACTTC. Protein product: CASSVGLAGQETQYF. The complete variable domain, with remaining parts taken from reference TRBV7-9 and TRBJ2-5, reads DTGVSQNPRHKITKRGQNVTFRCDPISEHNRLYWYRQTLGQGPEFLTYFQNEAQLEKSRLLSDRFSAERPKGSFSTLEIQRTEQGDSAMYLCASSVGLAGQETQYFGPGTRLLVL.

The sample holds many counts of this clonotype. This rearrangement joins TRBV20-1 to TRBJ2-5; D possibly uses TRBD1 or TRBD2 (5 bases each). Germline V gene lookup returns CDR1 DFQATT and CDR2 SNEGSKA (reference sequence). Trimming stripped 6 bases from V and 5 bases from J, with 16 bases between. The CDR3 runs 13 residues. The CDR3 loop reads CSAIAGRRETQYF. In DNA, the CDR3 is TGCAGTGCCATCGCAGGGAGACGGGAGACCCAGTACTTC.

This clonotype was recorded many times. The chain joins TRBV27 to TRBJ1-2, with TRBD1 as a possible D gene (6 bases). Trimming removed 4 bases at V and 5 bases at J, with 14 bases between. CDR3 size: 14 residues. CDR1 and CDR2 (germline): MNHEY, SMNVEV (reference sequence). The CDR3 protein is CASSSDSPRYGYTF. The CDR3 nucleotides are TGTGCCAGCAGTTCGGACAGCCCTAGGTATGGCTACACCTTC.

The genes are TRBV20-1 and TRBJ2-7, with D hard to call. CDR3 length: 10 amino acids. V gave up 4 bases and J gave up 3 bases, with 4 bases separating them. Germline V gene data show CDR1 as DFQATT and CDR2 as SNEGSKA (reference sequence). The CDR3 loop reads CSAIDYEQYF. The DNA of the CDR3 is TGCAGTGCTATAGACTACGAGCAGTACTTC.

This clonotype was counted at least ten times. The gene calls are TRBV7-2 and TRBJ2-1, with D uncertain. Trimming removed 4 bases at V and 5 bases at J, with 6 bases between. The CDR3 covers 12 residues. Germline CDR1 SGHTA, CDR2 FQGNSA. In DNA form, the CDR3 reads TGTGCCAGCAGCTCCTACGACAATGAGCAGTTCTTC. Its protein product is CASSSYDNEQFF.

This clonotype came up many times. This chain links TRBV27 with TRBJ1-1; D is undetermined. V was clipped by 7 bases and J by 0 bases, with 12 bases between them. This CDR3 region has 14 residues. The germline V gene encodes CDR1 MNHEY and CDR2 SMNVEV (reference sequence). CDR3 sequence reads: CASKFGGMNTEAFF. Written as DNA, the CDR3 is TGTGCCAGCAAGTTCGGCGGTATGAACACTGAAGCTTTCTTT.